The clone carrying this TCR beta chain was recorded many times. The sample is drawn from a study of early T cells in non-severe SARS-CoV-2 infection. Each CDR3 protein gets one entry after TCRdb re-called the 5' RACE reads with MiXCR. The sample holds about 79,000 distinct CDR3 sequences, approximately 11% seen once. The V segment lost 8 bases and the J segment 1 base; nucleotides outside the gene matches: 6. CDR3 length: 14 amino acids. The sequence derives from an adult who was a healthcare worker with PCR-confirmed SARS-CoV-2 infection or an uninfected control (not recorded which). The specimen was whole blood. The V gene is TRBV12-3 or TRBV12-4, the J gene TRBJ1-1; 8 nucleotides align to TRBD1. CDR3 sequence: CASGQGDANTEAFF. For the CDR3, the DNA is TGTGCCAGCGGACAGGGCGACGCGAACACTGAAGCTTTCTTT.